Shown below are 20 T cell receptor beta chains from a single sample sequenced in a study of cytomegalovirus exposure and HLA in healthy donors. A multiplex PCR was run with 60 Vbeta primers and 13 Jbeta primers. Libraries were prepared by immunoSEQ multiplex PCR; TCRdb keeps only in-frame clonotypes and omits some of them. Here the sample spans under 150,000 clones, 80% being singletons. Material: PBMCs. The receptors come from a man in his forties or fifties in good health and CMV-seronegative.

The chain carries TRBV18 and TRBJ2-1, with D tentatively TRBD1 (6 bases). Germline V CDR1 and CDR2: KGHSH, LQKENI. The V end was cut by 0 bases, the J end by 10 bases, with 13 bases between. The CDR3 spans 14 residues. Here the CDR3 reads CASSPPRGQVEQFF. Here the CDR3 DNA reads TGTGCCAGCTCACCACCCAGGGGCCAGGTGGAGCAGTTCTTC.

The rearrangement joins TRBV7-3 to TRBJ2-5; no firm D call. The germline gives CDR1 SGHTA, CDR2 FQGTGA. The CDR3 consists of 15 residues. V lost 0 bases and J lost 4, with 12 bases in between. The CDR3 nucleotides read TGTGCCAGCAGCTTAACGCTCGCGAGAGGAGAGACCCAGTACTTC. It translates to CASSLTLARGETQYF.

This clone was found once. The chain is built from TRBV4-2 and TRBJ2-5, with TRBD2 as a possible D gene (6 bases). This CDR3 contains 14 residues. V dropped 3 bases and J dropped 4 bases, with 12 bases sitting between them. Germline lookup yields CDR1 LGHNA and CDR2 YNFKEQ. CDR3 sequence (DNA): TGTGCCAGCAGCCAGATGGGACTGCCAGAGACCCAGTACTTC. Encoded protein: CASSQMGLPETQYF.

The chain recombines TRBV5-1 with TRBJ2-7; 11 nucleotides agree with TRBD2. Germline loops: CDR1 SGHRS, CDR2 YFSETQ. The CDR3 spans 17 residues. Losses at the gene ends were 4 bases for V and 3 bases for J; bases not matched to a gene: 12. This CDR3 is CASSMGPTSGSRYEQYF. The CDR3 region has the DNA TGCGCCAGCAGCATGGGACCCACTAGCGGGAGTCGCTACGAGCAGTACTTC.

The V and J genes are TRBV6-1 and TRBJ2-1; D possibly corresponds to TRBD2 (5 bases). This CDR3 is 15 amino acids long. Germline loops: CDR1 MNHNS, CDR2 SASEGT. The ends were cut back, 7 bases at V and 1 base at J, with 14 bases in the middle. For the CDR3, the DNA is TGTGCCAGCACGAGGGTTATCGGATCCTACAATGAGCAGTTCTTC. Its translation: CASTRVIGSYNEQFF.

V is TRBV7-8 and J is TRBJ1-1; 8 nucleotides match TRBD1. CDR1 and CDR2 (germline): SGHVS, FQNEAQ. V was pared by 5 bases and J by 4 bases, with 12 bases of the junction left unmatched. The CDR3 contains 16 residues. This CDR3 reads CASSNRDRGAPTEAFF. CDR3 nucleotide sequence: TGTGCCAGCAGCAACCGAGACAGGGGCGCCCCCACTGAAGCTTTCTTT.

V is TRBV13 and J is TRBJ2-3; a weak D match, TRBD2 (7 bases). Per germline, CDR1 PRHDT and CDR2 FYEKMQ (reference sequence). This CDR3 comprises 16 residues. Deletions cut 5 bases from V and 5 bases from J, with 20 bases between. CDR3 DNA sequence: TGTGCCAGCAGCCAAAAACGCGCGGGGGCGGAAGATACGCAGTATTTT. Amino acid sequence: CASSQKRAGAEDTQYF.

This clone was found once. V gene TRBV27 combines with J gene TRBJ1-6; 7 bases fit TRBD1. Germline trimming cut 6 bases from V and 7 bases from J; bases unmatched to any gene: 9. Germline CDR1 MNHEY, CDR2 SMNVEV (reference sequence). The CDR3 sequence is 15 residues long. The CDR3 here is CASSPTGTVNSPLHF. CDR3 nucleotides: TGTGCCAGCAGCCCGACCGGGACAGTAAATTCACCCCTCCACTTT.

The rearrangement links TRBV7-6 to TRBJ2-7; possibly TRBD2 for D (5 bases). The V end lost 5 bases, the J end lost 7 bases, and 18 bases lay between the germline ends. Germline CDR1 reads SGHVS; CDR2 reads FNYEAQ. The CDR3 extends over 14 amino acids. In nucleotides, the CDR3 is TGTGCCAGCAGCGCCGGAGGATTAGTGGGGGAGCAGTACTTC. Amino acid sequence: CASSAGGLVGEQYF. Full variable domain (remainder filled in from reference TRBV7-6 and TRBJ2-7): GAGVSQSPRYKVTKRGQDVALRCDPISGHVSLYWYRQALGQGPEFLTYFNYEAQQDKSGLPNDRFSAERPEGSISTLTIQRTEQRDSAMYRCASSAGGLVGEQYFGPGTRLTVT.

The rearrangement uses TRBV7-3 and TRBJ2-7; 13 bases are a match to TRBD2. This CDR3 is built from 14 residues. Germline V gene lookup returns CDR1 SGHTA and CDR2 FQGTGA. Losses at the gene ends were 5 bases for V and 5 bases for J; bases not matched to a gene: 3. The CDR3 here is CASSETSGRNEQYF. CDR3 coding DNA: TGTGCCAGCAGCGAGACTAGCGGGAGGAACGAGCAGTACTTC.

The V and J genes are TRBV7-2 and TRBJ2-3; 10 bases line up with TRBD2. The CDR3 covers 16 residues. Germline-derived CDR1 and CDR2 are SGHTA and FQGNSA. The J segment lost 4 bases and the V segment lost 4 bases, leaving 8 bases of the junction unmatched. The CDR3 region is CASSSTSGIVADTQYF. The CDR3 DNA reads TGTGCCAGCAGCTCAACTAGCGGGATAGTCGCAGATACGCAGTATTTT. Full variable domain (missing parts from reference TRBV7-2 and TRBJ2-3): GAGVSQSPSNKVTEKGKDVELRCDPISGHTALYWYRQSLGQGLEFLIYFQGNSAPDKSGLPSDRFSAERTGGSVSTLTIQRTQQEDSAVYLCASSSTSGIVADTQYFGPGTRLTVL.

DNA of the CDR3: TGTGCCAGCAGTGACTCCGCGGGGGCTTCCTACAATGAGCAGTTCTTC. Translation: CASSDSAGASYNEQFF. This chain links TRBV6-4 with TRBJ2-1, with D possibly being TRBD2 (7 bases). Germline assignment: CDR1 MRHNA and CDR2 SNTAGT. Between the trimmed V and J ends, which lost 0 bases and 1 base, there was a span of 10 bases. There are 16 residues in the CDR3.

This chain uses TRBV28 with TRBJ2-7; 8 bases map to TRBD2. The V segment lost 5 bases and the J segment 2 bases; nucleotides outside the gene matches: 8. In germline, CDR1 is MDHEN, CDR2 SYDVKM. The CDR3 is 15 amino acids. CDR3 DNA sequence: TGTGCCAGCAGTGCCTCCAGCGGGGGCCCCTACGAGCAGTACTTC. As protein: CASSASSGGPYEQYF.

The chain employs TRBV6-1 and TRBJ2-7; 10 nucleotides line up with TRBD1. The CDR3 is 14 amino acids. In germline, CDR1 is MNHNS, CDR2 SASEGT. The trim removed 5 bases at V and 5 bases at J, leaving 6 bases unmatched. The CDR3 reads CASSLGQGVHEQYF. The DNA for the CDR3 is TGTGCCAGCAGTTTAGGACAGGGGGTCCACGAGCAGTACTTC.

J is TRBJ2-1 and V is TRBV5-1; 10 positions match TRBD1. The CDR3 has 16 residues. J lost 8 bases, V lost 4 bases, and 12 bases had no gene match. Per germline, CDR1 SGHRS and CDR2 YFSETQ. The CDR3 DNA is TGCGCCAGCAGCATCTTCCCGGGACAGGGGAGCTATGAGCAGTTCTTC. Its translation is CASSIFPGQGSYEQFF. Full variable domain (rest looked up from reference TRBV5-1 and TRBJ2-1): KAGVTQTPRYLIKTRGQQVTLSCSPISGHRSVSWYQQTPGQGLQFLFEYFSETQRNKGNFPGRFSGRQFSNSRSEMNVSTLELGDSALYLCASSIFPGQGSYEQFFGPGTRLTVL.

The chain recombines TRBV30 with TRBJ1-1; a possible D gene is TRBD1 (5 bases). The CDR3 has 13 residues. Per germline, CDR1 GTSNPN and CDR2 SVGIG (reference sequence). Trimming pared 0 bases from V and 11 bases from J, leaving 16 bases between. CDR3 sequence reads: CAWSVPTGPWAFF. Written as DNA, the CDR3 is TGTGCCTGGAGTGTACCCACAGGCCCTTGGGCTTTCTTT.

V is TRBV5-6 and J is TRBJ2-7, with D possibly being TRBD1 (6 bases). CDR3 length: 13 residues. Per the germline V gene, CDR1 is SGHDT and CDR2 is YYEEEE. V lost 0 bases to trimming and J lost 4 bases, with 8 bases between them. The CDR3 DNA is TGTGCCAGCAGCTTGGGGACAGAGTACGAGCAGTACTTC. It yields the protein CASSLGTEYEQYF.

This sequence joins TRBV30 and TRBJ2-5; 12 nucleotides align to TRBD2. The CDR3 has 14 amino acids. V was pared by 3 bases and J by 3 bases, with 2 bases of the junction left unmatched. Germline V CDR1 and CDR2: GTSNPN, SVGIG (reference sequence). The CDR3 DNA follows: TGTGCCTGGAGCGCTAGCGGGAGGGAAGAGACCCAGTACTTC. Protein sequence: CAWSASGREETQYF.

This chain uses TRBV11-3 with TRBJ2-7, with 9 bases fitting TRBD1. This CDR3 is 17 amino acids long. Germline V gene lookup returns CDR1 SGHNT and CDR2 YENEEA. V lost 5 bases to trimming and J lost 6 bases; unmatched junction nucleotides: 17. CDR3 amino acids: CASSPGTGNGGRIEQYF. The CDR3 DNA reads TGTGCCAGCAGCCCTGGGACAGGGAACGGGGGCCGGATCGAGCAGTACTTC.

The chain employs TRBV11-1 and TRBJ2-5, with TRBD2 matching 12 bases. Near its end, the DNA agrees better with TRBJ2-7, so the J call may be wrong. Germline V gene lookup returns CDR1 SGHAT and CDR2 FQDESV (reference sequence). The CDR3 sequence is 14 residues long. CDR3 sequence (DNA): TGTGCCAGCAGGTTGGGACTAGCGGGCCACGAGCAGTACTTC. Encoded protein: CASRLGLAGHEQYF.